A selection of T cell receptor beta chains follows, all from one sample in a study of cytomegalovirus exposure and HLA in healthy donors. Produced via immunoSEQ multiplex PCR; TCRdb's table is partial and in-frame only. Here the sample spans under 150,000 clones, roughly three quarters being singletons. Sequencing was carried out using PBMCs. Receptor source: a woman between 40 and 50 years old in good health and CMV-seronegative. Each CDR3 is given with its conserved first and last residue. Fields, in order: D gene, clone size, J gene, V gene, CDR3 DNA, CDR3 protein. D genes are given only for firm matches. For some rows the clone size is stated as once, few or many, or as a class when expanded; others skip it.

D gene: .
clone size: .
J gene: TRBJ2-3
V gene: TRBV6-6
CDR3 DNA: TGTGCCAGCAGTTACTCCCTAATTAACACAGATACGCAGTATTTT
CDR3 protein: CASSYSLINTDTQYF

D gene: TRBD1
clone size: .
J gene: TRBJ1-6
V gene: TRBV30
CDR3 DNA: TGTGCCTGGAGGTCCGGGACAGGGGCGGTCTCTCCCCTCCACTTT
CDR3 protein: CAWRSGTGAVSPLHF

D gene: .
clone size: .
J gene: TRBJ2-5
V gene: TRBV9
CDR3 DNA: TGTGCCAGCAGCGCGCGACACTTGGGGGGACCTAGCCAAGAGACCCAGTACTTC
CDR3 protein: CASSARHLGGPSQETQYF

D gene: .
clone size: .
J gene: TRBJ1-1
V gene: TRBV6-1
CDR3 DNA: TGTGCCAGCAGGGCCGCCAGAGCAGCGGTAGCTGAAGCTTTCTTT
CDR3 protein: CASRAARAAVAEAFF

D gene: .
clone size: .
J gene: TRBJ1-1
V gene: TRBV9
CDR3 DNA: TGTGCCAGCAGCGTGACAGGGAACACTGAAGCTTTCTTT
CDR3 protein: CASSVTGNTEAFF

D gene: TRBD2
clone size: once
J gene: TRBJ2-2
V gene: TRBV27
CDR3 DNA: TGTGCCAGCAGTTTACTCGGACTAGGGGATACCGGGGAGCTGTTTTTT
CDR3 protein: CASSLLGLGDTGELFF

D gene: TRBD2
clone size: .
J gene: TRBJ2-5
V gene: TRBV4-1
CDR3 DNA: TGCGCCAGCACGAGCGGGGGGCGGGGGGAGACCCAGTACTTC
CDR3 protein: CASTSGGRGETQYF

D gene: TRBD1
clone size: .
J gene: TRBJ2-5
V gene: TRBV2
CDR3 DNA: TGTGCCAGCGATAAACAGGGGACGGAGACCCAGTACTTC
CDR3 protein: CASDKQGTETQYF

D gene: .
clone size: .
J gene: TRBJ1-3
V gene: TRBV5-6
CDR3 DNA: TGTGCCAGCAGCCCGCAGGGACTAATTGGAAACACCATATATTTT
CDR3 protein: CASSPQGLIGNTIYF

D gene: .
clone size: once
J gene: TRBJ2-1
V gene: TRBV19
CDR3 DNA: TGTGCCAGTAGTAACAGGACGGCCTACAATGAGCAGTTCTTC
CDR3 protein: CASSNRTAYNEQFF

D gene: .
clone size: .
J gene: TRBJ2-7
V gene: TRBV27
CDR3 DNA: TGTGCCAGCCGGGATCAGTCCTACGAGCAGTACTTC
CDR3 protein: CASRDQSYEQYF

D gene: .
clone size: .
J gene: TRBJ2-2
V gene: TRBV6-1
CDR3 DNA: TGTGCCAGCAGCGTCCGCAGCGGCGGGGAGCTGTTTTTT
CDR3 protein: CASSVRSGGELFF

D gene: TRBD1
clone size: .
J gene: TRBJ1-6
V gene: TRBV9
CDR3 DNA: TGTGCCAGCAGCGTCGGGACAGGCGAATCACCCCTCCACTTT
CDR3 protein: CASSVGTGESPLHF

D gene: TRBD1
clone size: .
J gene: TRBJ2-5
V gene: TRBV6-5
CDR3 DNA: TGTGCCAGCAGCCGTTGGAACAGGGGCCAAGAGACCCAGTACTTC
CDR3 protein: CASSRWNRGQETQYF

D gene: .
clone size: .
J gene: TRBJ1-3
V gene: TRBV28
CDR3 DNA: TGTGCCAGCAGTTTAAGCAACACCATATATTTT
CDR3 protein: CASSLSNTIYF

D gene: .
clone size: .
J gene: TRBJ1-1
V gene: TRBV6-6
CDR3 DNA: TGTGCCAGCAGTTACTCCGGACCAGGGACTGAAGCTTTCTTT
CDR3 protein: CASSYSGPGTEAFF

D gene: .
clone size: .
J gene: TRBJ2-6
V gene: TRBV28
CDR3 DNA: TGTGCCAGCGAACTTTCTGGGGCCAACGTCCTGACTTTC
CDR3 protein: CASELSGANVLTF

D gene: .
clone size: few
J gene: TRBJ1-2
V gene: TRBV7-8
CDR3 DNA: TGTGCCAGCAGCTTAGGGAGGGTAGACTATGTGGGCTACACCTTC
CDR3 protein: CASSLGRVDYVGYTF

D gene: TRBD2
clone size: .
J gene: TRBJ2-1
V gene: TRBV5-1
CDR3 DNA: TGCGCCAGCAGAATCCGGATTAGCGGGTCCTACAATGAGCAGTTCTTC
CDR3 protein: CASRIRISGSYNEQFF

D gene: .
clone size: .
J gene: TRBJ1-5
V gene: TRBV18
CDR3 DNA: TGTGCCAGCTCGATAATCCGGGGTGCGAGTAAGTCCCAGCATTTT
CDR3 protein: CASSIIRGASKSQHF

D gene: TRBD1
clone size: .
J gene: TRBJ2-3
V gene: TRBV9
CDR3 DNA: TGTGCCAGCAGCGTCAGGGGGACCACAGATACGCAGTATTTT
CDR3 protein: CASSVRGTTDTQYF

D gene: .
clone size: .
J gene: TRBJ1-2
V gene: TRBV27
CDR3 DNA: TGTGCCAGCAGCATGTACAGGGCGAATGGCTACACCTTC
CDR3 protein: CASSMYRANGYTF

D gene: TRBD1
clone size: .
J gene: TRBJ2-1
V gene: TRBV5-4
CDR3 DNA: TGTGCCAGCAGCACCGGGGACAGATACAATGAGCAGTTCTTC
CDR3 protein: CASSTGDRYNEQFF

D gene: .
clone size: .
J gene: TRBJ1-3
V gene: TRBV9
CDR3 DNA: TGTGCCAGCAGCGTAGGGGAGGGTTCTGGAAACACCATATATTTT
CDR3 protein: CASSVGEGSGNTIYF

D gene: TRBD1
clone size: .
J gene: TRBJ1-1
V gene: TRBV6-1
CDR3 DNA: TGTGCCAGCAGTGAAGCTTCAGGGGGAAAAGCTTTCTTT
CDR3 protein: CASSEASGGKAFF

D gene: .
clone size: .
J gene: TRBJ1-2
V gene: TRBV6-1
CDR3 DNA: TGTGCCAGCAGCCTTGAAACAAACTATGGCTACACCTTC
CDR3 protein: CASSLETNYGYTF

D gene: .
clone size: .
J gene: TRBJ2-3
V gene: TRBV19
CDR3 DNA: TGTGCCAGTAGTCACGACAGAGCTAGCACAGATACGCAGTATTTT
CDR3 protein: CASSHDRASTDTQYF

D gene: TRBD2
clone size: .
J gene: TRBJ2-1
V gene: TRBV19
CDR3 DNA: TGTGCCAGTAGGAGCACGACAGGGACTAGCGGTTACAATGAGCAGTTCTTC
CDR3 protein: CASRSTTGTSGYNEQFF

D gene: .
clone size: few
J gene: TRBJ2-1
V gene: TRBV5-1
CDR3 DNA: TGCGCCAGCAGCTTGGGGGGAGCTAGCAATGAGCAGTTCTTC
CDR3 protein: CASSLGGASNEQFF